A single T cell receptor (beta chain) is shown here with its context. The data were obtained in a study of patients and donors after allogeneic stem cell transplantation. The V gene's germline CDR1 is MNHNS and CDR2 SASEGT. After removal of 1 base from V and 3 bases from J, the junction contained 6 bases not matched to a gene. The CDR3 length is 16 residues. One entry per CDR3 protein, called by TCRdb with MiXCR from the RT-PCR reads. The table records 410,000 or so distinct CDR3 sequences, 16% of them present only once. V is TRBV6-1 and J is TRBJ2-1; 7 positions agree with TRBD2. Sequencing was done on a sample of blood, either unsorted or a sorted T cell fraction (not recorded which). This TCR came from a human donor who was either an allogeneic HSCT recipient or a stem cell or donor lymphocyte infusion donor (not recorded which). It is not recorded whose cells these are; they may come from a transplant donor. CDR3: CASSEDGLVLYNEQFF. DNA of the CDR3: TGTGCCAGCAGTGAAGACGGACTAGTCCTCTACAATGAGCAGTTCTTC.